This T cell receptor beta chain stems from a study of Ad26.COV2.S vaccination and SARS-CoV-2 variants. Clones were read by immunoSEQ multiplex PCR, and TCRdb kept only the in-frame ones, dropping some. The top ten hold about 3.1% of the sample, which has 250,000 to 300,000 clones, roughly 86% seen once. As for treatment: about 20 received Ad26.COV2.S at low or high dose, single or two shots; 5 received placebo; per-sample allocation not given. Samples came from day 63 after the first vaccine or placebo injection. Germline trimming cut 6 bases from V and 11 bases from J; bases unmatched to any gene: 5. Germline-derived CDR1 and CDR2 are SQVTM and ANQGSEA. The CDR3 is made up of 10 amino acids.

This chain uses TRBV29-1 with TRBJ1-1, with 8 bases lining up with TRBD1. Source: peripheral blood, taken in a trial of Ad26.COV2.S vaccine versus placebo. The source of this sequence is a person aged 18-65 years who received the Ad26.COV2.S COVID-19 vaccine or a placebo. The CDR3 DNA reads as TGCAGCGTCTTCACAGGGGGGGCTTTCTTT. It codes for CSVFTGGAFF.